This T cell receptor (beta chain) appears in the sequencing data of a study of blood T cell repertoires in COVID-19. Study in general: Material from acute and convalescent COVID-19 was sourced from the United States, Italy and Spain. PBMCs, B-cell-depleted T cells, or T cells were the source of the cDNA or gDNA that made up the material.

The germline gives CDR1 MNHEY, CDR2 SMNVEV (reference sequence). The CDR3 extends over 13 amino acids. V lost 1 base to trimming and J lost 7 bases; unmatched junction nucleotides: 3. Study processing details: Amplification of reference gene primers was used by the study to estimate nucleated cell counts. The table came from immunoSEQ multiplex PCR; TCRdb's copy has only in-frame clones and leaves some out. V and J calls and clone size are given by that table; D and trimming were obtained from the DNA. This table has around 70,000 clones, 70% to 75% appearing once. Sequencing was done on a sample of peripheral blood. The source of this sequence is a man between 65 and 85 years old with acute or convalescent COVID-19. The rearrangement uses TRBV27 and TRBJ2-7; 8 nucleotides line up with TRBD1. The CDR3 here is CASSLFDRGEQYF. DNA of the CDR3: TGTGCCAGCAGTTTATTTGACAGGGGAGAGCAGTACTTC.